The subject of this entry is one T cell receptor (beta chain). This clone was seen just once. What this receptor recognizes is not known. Base qualities are missing; no much larger clone stands one base away. The data are from a study of cytomegalovirus exposure and HLA in healthy donors (dated by TCRdb to 2015 to 2018). Broadly, across the study: An earlier analysis of a few hundred of the donors reported approximately 280 Gb of sequence data and 117 million unique TCR beta sequences obtained from around 170 million T cells. All discovery cohort repertoires had been generated on a single sequencing platform. Typing coverage varied by locus: about 629-640 donors for A, B, C, DRB1 and DQB1; more than 500 for DQA1; over 600 for DPA1; 450 to 480 for DPB1. The study was designed to test whether signatures of past pathogen exposure could be identified by cataloging public T cell receptors. Across approximately 400 genotyped donors of the cohort, an average of approximately 220,000 unique TCR beta nucleotide sequences per donor were sequenced, and 15% to 20% of those sequences were non-productive. An early release that covered approximately 600 HLA-typed donors contained approximately 300 gigabases of sequencing data and 70 million to 100 million unique TCR sequences. A later genetic analysis used genome-wide SNP genotypes for about three fifths of the roughly 700 donors, treating that subset as a discovery cohort. The genetic ancestry cluster associated with self-reported Caucasian donors included roughly 84% of the roughly 400 genotyped donors. Class I and class II HLA loci were covered by the typing at four-digit resolution. A later analysis re-analyzed previously published TCR beta repertoires from hundreds of donors and added high-resolution HLA genotyping to study TCR occurrence patterns. Donor age, sex, ethnicity and CMV serostatus were collected together with the repertoire data. Because of strong linkage in the cohort, a handful of DR-DQ haplotypes were treated as single units for association and clustering. Besides the first cohort of hundreds of subjects, a separate validation cohort made up of over 100 different subjects was used. The later analysis used no new phenotypic data to find candidate immune exposures, relying instead on TCR beta sequences and their occurrence across donors. To decide whether each TCR beta V gene segment behaved as functional or pseudogenic, an earlier analysis of 587 of the donors relied on high-throughput TCR beta sequencing. To predict cytomegalovirus infection status, the study combined high-throughput TCR immunosequencing, statistical association of individual TCRs with disease status, and machine learning. The study used immunosequencing to profile the T cell repertoires of approximately 650 subjects and linked those repertoires to cytomegalovirus serostatus.

In total, 630 or so healthy bone marrow donors made up the cohort. Cohort members were all nominally healthy when sampled, although unrecorded immune exposures were likely present. The donor was CMV seropositive and was included in the group of 270 or so seropositive cohort members. A peripheral blood sample was collected from each donor, and TCR beta sequencing was performed on peripheral blood mononuclear cells. The Qiagen DNeasy Blood Extraction Kit was used to extract genomic DNA from the blood cell samples. The junction carries 14 bases between V and J, which are trimmed by 4 bases and 1 base respectively. Including the terminal cysteine and phenylalanine, the CDR3 comprises 15 residues. Left in the record is the CDR3 DNA by itself, 45 bases read in frame from the first base. The germline V gene gives CDR1 as SGHDT and CDR2 as YYEEEE. Library prep was done by the immunoSEQ multiplex PCR assay. For the multiplex PCR, a mixture combining 60 forward primers for TCR Vbeta segments and 13 reverse primers for TCR Jbeta segments was used. The CDR3 region of rearranged TCR beta genes was amplified from genomic DNA by a multiplex PCR assay. On the Illumina HiSeq System, the amplified TCR beta libraries were sequenced as 87-base-pair reads. The authors' analysis ran thus. Across the 600 to 700 repertoires, a later analysis counted roughly 77 million unique TCR beta chains, 9.5 million to 13 million of which were shared by at least two donors. Raw reads were error-corrected and collapsed into unique sequences by a nearest-neighbor algorithm in which closely related sequences were merged to remove PCR and sequencing errors. CDR3 sequences were aligned to IMGT reference sequences to assign V, D and J gene segments. Each retained sequence needed at least a six-nucleotide match to both a V gene segment and a J gene segment. A rearrangement counted as productive if the CDR3 had no stop codons and remained in frame with V and J, and every other rearrangement counted as non-productive. Following IMGT convention, CDR3 was defined as the stretch from the second conserved V-encoded cysteine up to the conserved J-encoded phenylalanine. The earlier analysis of 450 to 750 of the donors excluded any sequence lacking an unambiguous match to a single V gene segment. An earlier analysis of just under 600 of the donors called V segments functional above 56.7% productive rearrangements and segregating when the between-donor standard deviation exceeded 5%. A statistical classification framework was developed to diagnose cytomegalovirus status using the catalog of TCR beta chain sequences. In a later analysis, V and J genes were assigned by comparing TCR nucleotide sequences against IMGT/GENE-DB human TR gene sequences. The TCRdist pipeline was used in a later analysis to assign CDR3 sequences and most-parsimonious VDJ recombination scenarios. In a later analysis, each TCR beta chain was defined by its CDR3 amino acid sequence together with its V-gene family, and reads without a unique V-gene family were excluded. A later analysis removed several hundred highly shared, low-generation-probability nucleotide sequences to deal with suspected cross-contamination and a sequencing artifact. In a later analysis, a clonal expansion index was calculated for each public chain from normalized within-repertoire ranks of inferred template counts. A later analysis computed generation probabilities with a VDJ recombination model fitted to out-of-frame rearrangements, and checked the results against IGoR. A later analysis scored TCR-TCR, TCR-HLA and TCR-CMV co-occurrence with hypergeometric tests, applying a repertoire-size bias correction to TCR pairs. False discovery rates were estimated in a later analysis by permuting HLA or CMV assignments 20 times. A later analysis grouped co-occurring TCRs with DBSCAN, adding TCRdist sequence similarity when clustering within HLA-allele-positive subsets. Repertoires with fewer than 30,000 or more than 120,000 public chains, plus five repertoires with anomalous nucleotide sharing, were excluded from co-occurrence clustering. TCRdb re-hosts the immuneACCESS table, in-frame sequences only. Its copies lack some clones; in the studies checked, an unresolved V gene accounts for under half of them, and the cause for the rest is not known. Clone size and V and J calls were adopted from that table, with D and trimming inferred from the DNA. In all, the sample holds about 150,000 clones, and around 82% of those were seen once. The top ten constitute around 6.6% of the sample.

The paper as a whole reports these results and caveats: A further reported finding was that TCR beta sequences accurately predicted the HLA-A and HLA-B alleles for most subjects in the first cohort. The only immune exposure information available for the cohort was CMV serostatus. In a later analysis, TCR association rates were found to vary across HLA loci, with the most associated TCRs seen for DRB1 alleles and the fewest for HLA-C alleles. Broadly in line with IMGT annotations, most TCR beta V segments showed up in productive rearrangements about 87% or about 30% of the time in an earlier analysis of approximately 600 of the donors. Roughly 17 rarely observed V segments, including chromosome 9 orphons, were excluded from the earlier analysis of a few hundred of the donors because counts were too low. At a false discovery rate of 0.05, a later analysis linked 16,951 TCR beta sequences to specific HLA alleles. Compared with the roughly 700-donor mean, donors in an Asian-associated ancestry cluster had fewer N-insertions in productive TCRs, according to a later genetic analysis. Roughly uniform sequencing depth across donors was assumed in presence/absence analyses, although this assumption may not hold. Correlated functional status among segregating V segments might reflect linkage disequilibrium, but an unknown experimental factor could not be ruled out. Because the 87-base-pair reads could not distinguish some IMGT-functional V segments, including TRBV6-2 and TRBV6-3, those segments were excluded. Strong co-occurrence of HLA alleles, especially DR and DQ, made assigning TCR associations to individual alleles difficult. It was suggested by the authors that the approach could potentially be generalized to other disease states and immunological phenotypes. A later genetic analysis associated a missense DCLRE1C variant with V-gene and J-gene trimming of TCR beta chains, and an independent cohort replicated the association. A later analysis found that most CMV-associated TCR beta chains appeared HLA-restricted, with HLA associations seemingly driven largely by CMV exposure. The cohort was sequenced for TCR beta chains only, and without alpha or paired-chain data the features that could be detected were limited. In both the original and validation cohorts, the classifier was reported to diagnose cytomegalovirus status with high specificity and sensitivity. The study listed 150 to 200 TCR beta chains as associated with cytomegalovirus. While some public TCRs were present in many individuals, most TCR sequences turned up only very rarely across donors. Three of the identified cytomegalovirus-associated TCR beta chains were confirmed in vitro to be specific for cytomegalovirus antigens. A later analysis found that HLA-associated TCR beta chains were more clonally expanded and had lower generation probabilities than equally common non-associated chains. A cluster of highly shared sequence variants was judged likely to represent a technical artifact of the sequencing pipeline. Because HLA typing was unavailable for some donors at each locus, only the typed subset was used in association tests. According to a later analysis, parvovirus B19, influenza, CMV and Epstein-Barr virus appeared linked to several top co-occurrence clusters.

The sequence derives from a woman between 50 and 59 years old in good health and CMV-seropositive. The chain uses TRBV5-6 and TRBJ1-2; matching of 6 bases hints at TRBD1 as the D gene. Input material: PBMCs. The CDR3 amino acid sequence is: CASSPRTVLNYGYTF. The base sequence is TGTGCCAGCAGCCCGCGGACAGTGCTTAACTATGGCTACACCTTC.